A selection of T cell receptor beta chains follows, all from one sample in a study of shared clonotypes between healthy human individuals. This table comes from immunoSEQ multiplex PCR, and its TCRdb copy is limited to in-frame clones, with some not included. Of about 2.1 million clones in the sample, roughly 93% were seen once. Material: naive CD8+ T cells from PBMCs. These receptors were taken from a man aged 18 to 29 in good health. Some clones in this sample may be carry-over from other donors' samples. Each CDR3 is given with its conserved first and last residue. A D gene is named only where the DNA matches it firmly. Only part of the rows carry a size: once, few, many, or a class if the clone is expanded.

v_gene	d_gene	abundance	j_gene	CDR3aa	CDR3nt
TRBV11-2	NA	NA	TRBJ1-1	CASNTGPRPTEAFF	TGTGCCAGCAACACGGGACCCCGGCCCACTGAAGCTTTCTTT
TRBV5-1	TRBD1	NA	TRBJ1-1	CASSSTGTGVGRRTGTEAFF	TGCGCCAGCAGTTCAACCGGGACAGGTGTTGGGCGAAGAACGGGCACTGAAGCTTTCTTT
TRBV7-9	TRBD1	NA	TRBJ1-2	CASSLGDRVDYGYTF	TGTGCCAGCAGCTTAGGAGACAGGGTCGACTATGGCTACACCTTC
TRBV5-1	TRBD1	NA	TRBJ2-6	CASTLRTGLGVLTF	TGCGCCAGCACCCTACGGACAGGTCTGGGCGTCCTGACTTTC
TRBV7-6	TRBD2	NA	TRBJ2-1	CASSPPGGNEQFF	TGTGCCAGCAGCCCCCCCGGGGGGAATGAGCAGTTCTTC
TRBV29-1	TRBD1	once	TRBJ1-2	CSVAGQGGGYTF	TGCAGCGTTGCGGGACAGGGGGGCGGCTACACCTTC
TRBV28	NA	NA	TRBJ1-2	CASSFEGPVGYTF	TGTGCCAGCAGTTTCGAGGGACCGGTGGGCTACACCTTC
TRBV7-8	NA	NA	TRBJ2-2	CASSLPRGTGELFF	TGTGCCAGCAGCCTCCCCAGGGGCACCGGGGAGCTGTTTTTT
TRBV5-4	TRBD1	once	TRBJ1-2	CASSRDRESNYGYTF	TGTGCCAGCAGCCGAGACAGGGAATCTAACTATGGCTACACCTTC
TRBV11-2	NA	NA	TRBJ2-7	CASSVNYWRGRASYEQYF	TGTGCCAGCAGCGTTAATTATTGGCGGGGTAGGGCCTCCTACGAGCAGTACTTC
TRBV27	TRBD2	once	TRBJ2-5	CASRITRWEGQETQYF	TGTGCCAGCAGGATTACCCGGTGGGAGGGCCAAGAGACCCAGTACTTC
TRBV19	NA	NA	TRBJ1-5	CASMVHSNQPQHF	TGTGCCAGTATGGTCCATAGCAATCAGCCCCAGCATTTT
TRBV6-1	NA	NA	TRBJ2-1	CASTKERSGGNEQFF	TGTGCCAGTACCAAGGAGCGAAGCGGCGGCAATGAGCAGTTCTTC
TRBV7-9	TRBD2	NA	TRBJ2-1	CASSMRAGGPNNEQFF	TGTGCCAGCAGCATGAGAGCGGGAGGGCCGAACAATGAGCAGTTCTTC
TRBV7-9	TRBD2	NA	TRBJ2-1	CASRSGTSKWGEQFF	TGTGCCAGCAGATCCGGGACTAGCAAATGGGGTGAGCAGTTCTTC
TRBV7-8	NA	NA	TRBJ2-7	CASSLYRAGEQYF	TGTGCCAGCAGCCTATACCGCGCGGGGGAGCAGTACTTC
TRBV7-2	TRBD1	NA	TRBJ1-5	CASSPRDRSPLDQPQHF	TGTGCCAGCAGCCCCCGGGACAGGAGCCCCCTCGATCAGCCCCAGCATTTT
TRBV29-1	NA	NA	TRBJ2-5	CSVGPTGWETQYF	TGCAGCGTAGGACCGACAGGATGGGAGACCCAGTACTTC
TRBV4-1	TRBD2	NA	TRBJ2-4	CASSQESSGLAKNIQYF	TGCGCCAGCAGCCAAGAGTCTAGCGGGCTAGCCAAAAACATTCAGTACTTC
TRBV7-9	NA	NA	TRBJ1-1	CASSLGALGTEAFF	TGTGCCAGCAGCCTGGGGGCGTTGGGCACTGAAGCTTTCTTT
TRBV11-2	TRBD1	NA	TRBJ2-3	CASSPDREEYF	TGTGCCAGCAGCCCGGACAGGGAGGAGTATTTT
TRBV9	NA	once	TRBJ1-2	CASSAGSYGYTF	TGTGCCAGCAGTGCGGGCAGCTATGGCTACACCTTC
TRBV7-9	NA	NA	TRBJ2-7	CASSLGQIPYEQYF	TGTGCCAGCAGCCTGGGACAAATCCCCTACGAGCAGTACTTC
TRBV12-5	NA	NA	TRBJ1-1	CASGPVGGTEAFF	TGTGCTAGTGGCCCCGTGGGTGGCACTGAAGCTTTCTTT